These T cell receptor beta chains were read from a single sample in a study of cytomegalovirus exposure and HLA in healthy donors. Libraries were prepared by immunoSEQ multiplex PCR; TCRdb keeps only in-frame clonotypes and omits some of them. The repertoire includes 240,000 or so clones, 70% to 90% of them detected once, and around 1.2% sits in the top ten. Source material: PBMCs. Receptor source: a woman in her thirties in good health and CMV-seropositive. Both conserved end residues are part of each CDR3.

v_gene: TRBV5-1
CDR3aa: CASSLDTGVYEQYF

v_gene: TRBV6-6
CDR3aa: CASSSLAGMYHEQYF

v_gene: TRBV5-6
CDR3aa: CASSLGGGRQFF

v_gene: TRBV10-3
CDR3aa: CAISDQGRTEAFF

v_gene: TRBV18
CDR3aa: CASSPRDRPYEQYF

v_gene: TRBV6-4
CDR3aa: CASSAQESPTDTQYF

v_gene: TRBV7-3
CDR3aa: CASSLSGTASEQYF

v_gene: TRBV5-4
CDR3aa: CASSLQGQETQYF

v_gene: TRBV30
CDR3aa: CAWSMTGSGNTIYF

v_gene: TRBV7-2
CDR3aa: CASSRTSGTTYNEQFF

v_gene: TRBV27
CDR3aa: CASSLQGNQPQHF

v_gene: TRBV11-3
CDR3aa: CASSLVSRQQYNEQFF

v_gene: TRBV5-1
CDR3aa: CASSRGGGDTEAFF

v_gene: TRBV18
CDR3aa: CASSPPGTGSFGQYF

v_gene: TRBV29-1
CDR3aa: CSGVLNGPNYGYTF

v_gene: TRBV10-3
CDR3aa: CASRDNTNYGYTF

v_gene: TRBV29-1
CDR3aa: CSVEVGGRNEQFF

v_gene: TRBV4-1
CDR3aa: CASSQEGGDGYTF

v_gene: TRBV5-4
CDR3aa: CASSLGPEASYNEQFF

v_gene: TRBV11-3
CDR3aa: CASSPWTSPLYEQYF

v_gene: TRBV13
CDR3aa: CASSLGTGGPTEAFF

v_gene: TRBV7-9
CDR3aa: CASTVDRGFIGYTF

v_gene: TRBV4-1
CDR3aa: CASSQAFSGANTGELFF

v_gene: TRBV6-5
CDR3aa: CASSPSGYGYTF

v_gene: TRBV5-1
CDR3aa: CASSGGLPDYEQYF

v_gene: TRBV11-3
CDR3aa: CASSLDTVTEAFF

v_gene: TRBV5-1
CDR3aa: CASSLPQGSDYGYTF

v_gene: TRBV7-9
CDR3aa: CASSISGTGDYEQYF

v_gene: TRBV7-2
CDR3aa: CASSIRDSPYEQYF

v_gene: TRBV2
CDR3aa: CASSEYEGSDYGYTF

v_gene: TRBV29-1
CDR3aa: CSVARQDFYEQYF

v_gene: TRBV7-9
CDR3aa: CASSFGIGLEGGITNEQFF

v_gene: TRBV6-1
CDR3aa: CASTVGGVYEQYF

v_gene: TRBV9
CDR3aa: CASSVRTSGATDTQYF

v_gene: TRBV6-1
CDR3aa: CASSERPGSGEETQYF

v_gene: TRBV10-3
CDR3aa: CAISPRGQETQYF

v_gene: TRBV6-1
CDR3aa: CATRQNQETQYF

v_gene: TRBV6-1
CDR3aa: CASSDQRAWYQPQHF

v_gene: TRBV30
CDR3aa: CAWTVRPQTSGRQETQYF

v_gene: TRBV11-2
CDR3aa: CASSLGGGYTF

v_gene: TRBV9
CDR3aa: CASSSAGGRDEQYF

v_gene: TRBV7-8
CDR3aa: CASSLARLLPPTSTF

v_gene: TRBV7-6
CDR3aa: CASSLGTSGTGELFF

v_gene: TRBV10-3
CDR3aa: CAISGVQGSSESETQYF

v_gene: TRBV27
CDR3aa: CASSSKTGQPQHF

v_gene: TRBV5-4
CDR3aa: CASSLKRQGTGELFF

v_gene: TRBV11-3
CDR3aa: CASSLMASGSTSYEQYF

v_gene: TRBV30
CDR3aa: CAWSVTYPGGTDTQYF

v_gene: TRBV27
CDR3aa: CASSYQAGGGYNEQFF

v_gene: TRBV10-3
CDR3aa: CAISESGLAHTGELFF

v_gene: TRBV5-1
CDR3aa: CASSLMRQGMDEQFF

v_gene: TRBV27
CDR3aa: CASSFPGQPQHF

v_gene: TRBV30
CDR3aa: CTCGLAGGSTDTQYF

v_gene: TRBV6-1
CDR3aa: CASSPGPTNEKLFF

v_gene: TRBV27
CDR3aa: CASKNGMAGPTGEQFF